This T cell receptor beta chain stems from a study of long-term antiretroviral therapy in people with HIV. For the study at large: Of all samples, the earliest predate the 2015 immediate-ART recommendation by about a decade. Study results and limitations: Data on ART adherence, viral resistance or therapy changes were unavailable. HIV repertoires covered narrower CDR3 length ranges than controls did.

CDR3 size: 14 residues. The germline V gene encodes CDR1 MDHEN and CDR2 SYDVKM. The V gene end was trimmed by 7 bases and the J gene end by 1 base; junction bases not matched to a gene: 6. About this clone itself: Its antigen is not known.

Running of the v3.0 immunoSEQ assay took place at survey level. Sequenced by immunoSEQ multiplex PCR; TCRdb stores in-frame clones only, minus some. The sample yields tens of thousands of clones, 84% seen once. A minimum of one pre-ART and two post-ART PBMC samples existed for each donor. This rearrangement joins TRBV28 to TRBJ1-1, with TRBD1 matching 7 bases. This clonotype was sampled from a man aged 30 to 45 with HIV. Material: unsorted PBMCs, obtained roughly 5.7 years after starting antiretroviral therapy. This CDR3 is CASIRGQKNTEAFF. In nucleotides, the CDR3 is TGTGCCAGCATCCGGGGACAGAAGAACACTGAAGCTTTCTTT.